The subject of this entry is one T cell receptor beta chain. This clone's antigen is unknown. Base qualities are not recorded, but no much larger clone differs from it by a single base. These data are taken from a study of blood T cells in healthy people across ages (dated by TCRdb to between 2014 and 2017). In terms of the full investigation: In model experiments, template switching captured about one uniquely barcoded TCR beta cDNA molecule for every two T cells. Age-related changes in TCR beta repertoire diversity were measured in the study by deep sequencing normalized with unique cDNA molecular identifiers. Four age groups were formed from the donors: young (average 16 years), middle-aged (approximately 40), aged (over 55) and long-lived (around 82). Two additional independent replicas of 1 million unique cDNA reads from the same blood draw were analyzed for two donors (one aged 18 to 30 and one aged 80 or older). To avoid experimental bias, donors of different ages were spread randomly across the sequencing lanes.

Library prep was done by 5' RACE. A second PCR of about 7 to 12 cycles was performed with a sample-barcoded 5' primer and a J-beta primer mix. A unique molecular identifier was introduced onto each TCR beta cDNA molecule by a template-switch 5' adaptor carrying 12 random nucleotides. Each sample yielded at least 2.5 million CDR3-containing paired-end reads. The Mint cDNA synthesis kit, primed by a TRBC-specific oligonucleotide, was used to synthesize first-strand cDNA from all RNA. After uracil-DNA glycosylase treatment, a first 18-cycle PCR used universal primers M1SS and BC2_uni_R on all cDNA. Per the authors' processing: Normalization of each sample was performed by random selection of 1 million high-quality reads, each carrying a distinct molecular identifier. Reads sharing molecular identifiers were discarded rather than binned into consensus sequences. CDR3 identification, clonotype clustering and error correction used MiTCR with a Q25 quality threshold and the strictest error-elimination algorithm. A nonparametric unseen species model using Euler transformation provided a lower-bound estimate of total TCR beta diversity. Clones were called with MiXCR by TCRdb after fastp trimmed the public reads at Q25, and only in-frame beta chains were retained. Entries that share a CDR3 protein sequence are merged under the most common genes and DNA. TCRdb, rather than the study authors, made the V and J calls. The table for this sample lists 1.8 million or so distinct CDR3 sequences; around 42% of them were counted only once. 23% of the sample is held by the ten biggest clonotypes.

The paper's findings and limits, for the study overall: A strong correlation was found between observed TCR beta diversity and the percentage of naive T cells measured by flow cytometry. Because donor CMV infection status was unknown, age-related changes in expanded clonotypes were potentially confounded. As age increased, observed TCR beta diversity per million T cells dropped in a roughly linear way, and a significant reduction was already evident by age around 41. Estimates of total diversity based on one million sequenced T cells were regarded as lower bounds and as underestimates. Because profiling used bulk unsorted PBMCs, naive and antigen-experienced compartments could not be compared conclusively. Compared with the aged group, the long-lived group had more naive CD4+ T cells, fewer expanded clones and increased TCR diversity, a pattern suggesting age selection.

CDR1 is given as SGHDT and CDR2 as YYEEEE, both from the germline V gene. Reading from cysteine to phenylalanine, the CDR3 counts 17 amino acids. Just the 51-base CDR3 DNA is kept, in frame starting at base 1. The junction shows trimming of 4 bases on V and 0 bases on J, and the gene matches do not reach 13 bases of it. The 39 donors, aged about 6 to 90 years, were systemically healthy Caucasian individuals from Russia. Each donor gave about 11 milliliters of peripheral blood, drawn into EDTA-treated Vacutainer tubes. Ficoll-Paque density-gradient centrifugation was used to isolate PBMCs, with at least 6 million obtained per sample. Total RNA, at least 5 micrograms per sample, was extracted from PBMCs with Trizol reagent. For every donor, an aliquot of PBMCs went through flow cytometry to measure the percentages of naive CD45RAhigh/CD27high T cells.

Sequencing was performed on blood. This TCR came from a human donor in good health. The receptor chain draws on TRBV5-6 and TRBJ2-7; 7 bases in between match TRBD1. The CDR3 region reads CASSQTGFVKASYEQYF. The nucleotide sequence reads TGTGCCAGCAGCCAGACAGGGTTTGTGAAGGCCTCCTACGAGCAGTACTTC.